These 8 T cell receptor beta chains were all obtained from the same sample, sequenced in a study of OX40 agonist ivuxolimab in advanced cancers. The method was immunoSEQ multiplex PCR; TCRdb's version includes in-frame clones alone and lacks a portion of them. The sample holds some 20,000 clones, 74% seen once. This specimen was CD4+ or CD8+ T cells sorted from blood, taken in a trial of the OX40 agonist ivuxolimab. Every receptor here comes from an adult with an advanced solid tumor such as melanoma, head and neck, liver or kidney cancer.

The chain has TRBV7-3 and TRBJ1-2; 9 positions agree with TRBD1. Per the germline V gene, CDR1 is SGHTA and CDR2 is FQGTGA. V lost 4 bases to trimming and J lost 6 bases; unmatched junction nucleotides: 6. CDR3 length equals 14 residues. The CDR3 reads CASSSTGGADGYTF. The CDR3 bases are TGTGCCAGCAGCTCCACAGGGGGCGCCGATGGCTACACCTTC.

The rearrangement joins TRBV6-5 to TRBJ1-6; unclear D gene. The germline V gene encodes CDR1 MNHEY and CDR2 SVGAGI. This CDR3 spans 13 amino acids. V was clipped by 8 bases and J by 3 bases, with 8 bases between them. The CDR3 nucleotides are TGTGCCAGCCACTACGGCTATAATTCACCCCTCCACTTT. Amino acids: CASHYGYNSPLHF.

The CDR3 bases are TGCGCCAGCAGCCTATCGGCGGGGACCCTATACGAGCAGTACTTC. Protein sequence: CASSLSAGTLYEQYF. This chain links TRBV4-1 with TRBJ2-7; TRBD2 might be the D (6 bases). There are 15 residues in the CDR3. V lost 4 bases to trimming and J lost 4 bases, with 17 bases between them. Germline V gene sequence: CDR1 MGHRA, CDR2 YSYEKL.

The rearrangement uses TRBV11-2 and TRBJ1-2, with unresolved D. The CDR3 sequence is 12 residues long. V gave up 5 bases and J gave up 5 bases, with 9 bases separating them. Germline V gene lookup returns CDR1 SGHAT and CDR2 FQNNGV. The CDR3, as DNA: TGTGCCAGCAGCCCCGGGGATTATGGCTACACCTTC. The encoded protein is CASSPGDYGYTF. The whole variable domain, filled in from reference TRBV11-2 and TRBJ1-2, reads EAGVAQSPRYKIIEKRQSVAFWCNPISGHATLYWYQQILGQGPKLLIQFQNNGVVDDSQLPKDRFSAERLKGVDSTLKIQPAKLEDSAVYLCASSPGDYGYTFGSGTRLTVV.

This chain joins TRBV28 and TRBJ2-1, with no clear D. The CDR3 covers 16 residues. Germline loops: CDR1 MDHEN, CDR2 SYDVKM. Trimming took off 2 bases at V and 1 base at J, with 12 bases between the two ends. The CDR3 spells CASSLVGEWSYNEQFF. The CDR3 DNA reads TGTGCCAGCAGTTTAGTTGGAGAGTGGTCCTACAATGAGCAGTTCTTC.

The rearrangement joins TRBV7-2 to TRBJ2-5; 8 bases fit TRBD2. The CDR3 totals 18 residues. V lost 2 bases and J lost 2; bases outside the gene matches: 13. The germline V gene encodes CDR1 SGHTA and CDR2 FQGNSA. The CDR3 loop is CASSLRPLRRGVQETQYF. CDR3 nucleotides: TGTGCCAGCAGCTTACGTCCGCTCCGGCGGGGGGTACAAGAGACCCAGTACTTC.

V usage is TRBV28 and J usage is TRBJ1-1; D is ambiguous. CDR1 is MDHEN, CDR2 SYDVKM, per germline. Trimming removed 6 bases at V and 6 bases at J, with 26 bases between. CDR3 length equals 17 residues. CDR3 in amino acids: CASRKVRDFGVNAEAFF. The CDR3 DNA reads TGTGCCAGCAGGAAGGTTCGGGATTTTGGAGTAAACGCTGAAGCTTTCTTT.

This clone was recorded once. This chain uses TRBV2 with TRBJ2-1; perhaps D is TRBD1 or TRBD2 (5 bases each). The germline gives CDR1 SNHLY, CDR2 FYNNEI. The V and J ends lost 6 bases and 4 bases respectively, with 10 bases between them. CDR3 size: 13 residues. CDR3 in DNA: TGTGCCAGCAGAGGGACCATTTACAATGAGCAGTTCTTC. This encodes CASRGTIYNEQFF.